The clone carrying this T cell receptor (beta chain) was detected a few times. Its antigen remains unidentified. In germline, CDR1 is MDHEN, CDR2 SYDVKM. This CDR3 spans 16 amino acids. V trimming: 7 bases; J trimming: 2 bases; junction bases outside the gene matches: 10. The data were taken from a study of beta chain features in type 1 diabetes. Study-wide results and limits: Whether TCRB rearrangement is influenced by HLA type was left unresolved in this analysis.

The isolated RNA, all of it, was reverse transcribed, so expressed TCRB transcripts were what got sequenced. The assay was immunoSEQ multiplex PCR, and TCRdb's table has in-frame clones only and misses some. This sample yields some 900,000 clones, of which roughly 15% are seen a single time; 0.023% belongs to the top ten. Sequences were obtained from naive CD4+ T cells from blood. The V call is TRBV28, the J call TRBJ2-7; 11 bases agree with TRBD2. The receptor's source is a woman between 18 and 30 years old in good health. The CDR3 protein is CASISIRTSGPYEQYF. CDR3 nucleotide sequence: TGTGCCAGCATCTCGATTCGGACTAGCGGGCCCTACGAGCAGTACTTC.